The source of this T cell receptor beta chain is a study of cytomegalovirus exposure and HLA in healthy donors. Background on the study: Researchers found that around 80% of a few hundred genotyped donors fell within the Caucasian-associated ancestry cluster.

Donors were nominally healthy when sampled, though unrecorded immune exposures were likely. Study-wide points: The listing of about 150 TCR beta chains classed them as cytomegalovirus-associated. Sequencing probably produced one cluster of sequence variants that were highly shared.

The PCR contained 60 Vbeta and 13 Jbeta primers. The repertoire was sequenced with immunoSEQ multiplex PCR; TCRdb's copy has only in-frame clones and lacks some. The data hold about 150,000 clones, with around 82% observed a single time. On this clone itself: Its antigen is still unknown.

Trimming left V 0 bases short and J 5 bases short, with 7 bases between. The V gene's germline CDR1 is SGHVS and CDR2 FNYEAQ. The CDR3 has 14 residues. The TCR comes from a woman aged 35 to 49 in good health and CMV-seropositive. The sequencing sample was made of PBMCs. This chain links TRBV7-6 with TRBJ2-2, with D uncertain. Written as DNA, the CDR3 is TGTGCCAGCAGCTTAGCCCCGAGGACCGGGGAGCTGTTTTTT. It specifies CASSLAPRTGELFF.